The entry below gives a single TCR beta chain sequence along with its context. The antigen is undetermined. This record belongs to a study of T cells in localized non-small cell lung cancer. Regarding the study as a whole: Longer overall survival was associated with a higher density of T cells in the blood. The study detected a median around 50 of the top 100 tumor clones in adjacent lung. Since sequencing was restricted to only one region of the tumor, intratumor heterogeneity remains a possibility.

Sequencing used immunoSEQ multiplex PCR; TCRdb keeps in-frame clones, though not all of them. The repertoire consists of roughly 39,000 clones, with around 79% occurring once and the leading ten covering 30% to 35%. The CDR3 is 15 amino acids. The V gene's germline CDR1 is MDHEN and CDR2 SYDVKM. V gave up 6 bases and J gave up 5 bases; unmatched junction bases: 9. The chain employs TRBV28 and TRBJ2-2, with TRBD1 identical over 7 bases. The source of this sequence is a woman between 35 and 70 years old with stage II squamous cell lung carcinoma. The sequenced sample was PBMCs, obtained before any cancer treatment. For the CDR3, the DNA is TGTGCCAGCAGCCGTGGGACAGCCCTGACCGGGGAGCTGTTTTTT. This encodes CASSRGTALTGELFF.